The 5 T cell receptor beta chains below come from one sample, sequenced in a study of cytomegalovirus exposure and HLA in healthy donors. Produced via immunoSEQ multiplex PCR; TCRdb's table is partial and in-frame only. The table lists 50,000 to 70,000 clones, 90% to 95% of them singletons. The material sequenced was PBMCs. These receptors originate from a woman between 18 and 29 years old in good health and CMV-seropositive.

CDR3 DNA sequence: TGTGCCAGCAGTGGAACAGGGGGACCTAAGAGCTATGGCTACACCTTC. Translated: CASSGTGGPKSYGYTF. The J gene is TRBJ1-2, the V gene TRBV2; 8 bases agree with TRBD1. CDR1 SNHLY and CDR2 FYNNEI come from the germline V gene. This CDR3 spans 16 amino acids. V trimming: 4 bases; J trimming: 4 bases; junction bases outside the gene matches: 11.

V gene TRBV11-2 combines with J gene TRBJ2-3, with a weak D call TRBD2 (6 bases). This CDR3 is built from 19 residues. The V and J ends lost 5 bases and 5 bases respectively, with 29 bases between them. Germline V gene sequence: CDR1 SGHAT, CDR2 FQNNGV. The CDR3 region is CASSRSSFVSSEGGDTQYF. The DNA of the CDR3 is TGTGCCAGCAGCCGATCTTCATTTGTTAGTAGCGAGGGAGGAGATACGCAGTATTTT.

The genes are TRBV28 and TRBJ2-2; tentative D call: TRBD1 (5 bases). Trimming took 5 bases from V and 0 from J, leaving 7 bases between them. CDR1 is MDHEN and CDR2 is SYDVKM in the germline V gene. The CDR3 extends over 14 amino acids. CDR3 residues: CASSQGPNTGELFF. CDR3 bases: TGTGCCAGCAGTCAGGGCCCGAACACCGGGGAGCTGTTTTTT.

Regarding this clone: Other DNA sequences in the same sample also yield this CDR3. The rearrangement links TRBV5-4 to TRBJ2-1; TRBD1 agrees at 8 bases. V was clipped by 1 base and J by 7 bases; unmatched bases: 1. The CDR3 has 13 residues. The germline CDR1 and CDR2 sequences are SGHNT and YYREEE (reference sequence). Here the CDR3 reads CASSLTGGNEQFF. Written as DNA, the CDR3 is TGTGCCAGCAGCTTGACAGGGGGGAATGAGCAGTTCTTC.

The rearrangement links TRBV5-1 to TRBJ1-2; no reliable D call. This CDR3 is built from 15 residues. The V gene's germline CDR1 is SGHRS and CDR2 YFSETQ. V gave up 0 bases and J gave up 1 base, with 10 bases separating them. The DNA for the CDR3 is TGCGCCAGCAGCTTGGGCGGGATTTTTAACTATGGCTACACCTTC. Its protein product is CASSLGGIFNYGYTF.